A selection of T cell receptor beta chains follows, all from one sample in a study of CD8 T cells in Susac syndrome. TCRdb processed the immunoSEQ multiplex PCR reads anew with MiXCR; each CDR3 protein has one entry. The table lists under 200,000 distinct CDR3 sequences, 85% to 95% of them singletons. What was sequenced was CD4+ T cells from PBMCs. The receptors were gathered from a human donor with Susac syndrome. Both conserved end residues are part of each CDR3. D genes are given only for firm matches. Clone size appears in some rows only: once, few, many, or a class for an expanded clone.

TRBV18	NA	NA	TRBJ2-7	CASSPRGVSYEQYF	TGTGCCAGCTCACCTAGGGGGGTATCCTACGAGCAGTACTTC
TRBV3-1	NA	NA	TRBJ2-3	CASSQGQNTDTQYF	TGTGCCAGCAGCCAAGGACAGAACACAGATACGCAGTATTTT
TRBV20-1	NA	NA	TRBJ1-2	CSAREGTGSWYGYTF	TGCAGTGCTAGAGAAGGAACAGGGAGTTGGTATGGCTACACCTTC
TRBV20-1	once	NA	TRBJ2-5	CSAADSGGQETQYF	TGCAGTGCTGCGGACTCCGGAGGGCAAGAGACCCAGTACTTC
TRBV5-4	NA	TRBD1	TRBJ1-2	CASSLGTGDRGYTF	TGTGCCAGCAGCTTGGGGACAGGGGACCGTGGCTACACCTTC
TRBV10-3	NA	TRBD2	TRBJ2-5	CAISGGSGGAETQYF	TGTGCCATCAGTGGGGGTAGCGGGGGGGCGGAGACCCAGTACTTC
TRBV29-1	NA	NA	TRBJ2-7	CSVDQGYETHEQYF	TGCAGCGTCGACCAGGGATACGAAACCCACGAGCAGTACTTC
TRBV5-4	NA	TRBD1	TRBJ1-2	CASRSGTDYGYTF	TGTGCCAGCAGATCCGGGACAGACTATGGCTACACCTTC
TRBV27	few	NA	TRBJ1-5	CASSGYSNQPQHF	TGTGCCAGCAGTGGATACAGCAATCAGCCCCAGCATTTT
TRBV15	NA	TRBD1	TRBJ2-1	CATSTRTGRPNEQFF	TGTGCCACCAGCACACGGACAGGGCGTCCCAATGAGCAGTTCTTC
TRBV30	NA	NA	TRBJ1-6	CAGTRGGNSPLHF	TGTGCCGGAACCCGGGGTGGGAATTCACCCCTCCACTTT
TRBV20-1	NA	NA	TRBJ1-2	CSASGANANYGYTF	TGCAGTGCTAGTGGGGCTAATGCTAACTATGGCTACACCTTC
TRBV12-3/TRBV12-4	NA	NA	TRBJ1-1	CASRPSRGSPGKYTEAFF	TGTGCCAGCAGGCCCTCACGAGGGAGCCCGGGCAAATACACTGAAGCTTTCTTT
TRBV30	NA	NA	TRBJ2-7	CAWREGYEQYF	TGTGCCTGGAGGGAAGGTTACGAGCAGTACTTC
TRBV10-3	NA	NA	TRBJ2-2	CAISESLITGELFF	TGTGCCATCAGTGAGTCCTTGATTACCGGGGAGCTGTTTTTT
TRBV2	NA	TRBD1	TRBJ2-1	CASIQDRGSYNEQFF	TGTGCCAGCATTCAGGACAGGGGGTCCTACAATGAGCAGTTCTTC
TRBV7-9	NA	TRBD2	TRBJ2-5	CASSQERGEETQYF	TGTGCCAGCAGCCAAGAGCGGGGGGAAGAGACCCAGTACTTC
TRBV12-3/TRBV12-4	NA	TRBD2	TRBJ2-3	CASSFGSGGSDTQYF	TGTGCCAGCAGTTTCGGTAGCGGGGGTTCGGATACGCAGTATTTT
TRBV12-3/TRBV12-4	NA	NA	TRBJ2-7	CASTAIDSYEQYF	TGTGCCAGCACGGCGATAGACTCCTACGAGCAGTACTTC
TRBV5-6	NA	TRBD1	TRBJ2-7	CASSWGQNNEQYF	TGTGCCAGCAGCTGGGGACAGAACAACGAGCAGTACTTC
TRBV18	NA	NA	TRBJ2-1	CASSRPGPSHNEQFF	TGTGCCAGCTCACGGCCGGGACCCTCCCACAATGAGCAGTTCTTC
TRBV4-3	NA	TRBD2	TRBJ2-4	CASSRLTESGSGKNIQYF	TGCGCCAGCAGCCGCCTTACTGAGAGCGGGAGTGGCAAAAACATTCAGTACTTC
TRBV9	few	NA	TRBJ2-7	CASSGSSYEQYF	TGTGCCAGCAGCGGGAGCTCCTACGAGCAGTACTTC
TRBV20-1	NA	NA	TRBJ2-7	CSAPNTQVEQYF	TGCAGTGCTCCCAACACCCAGGTCGAGCAGTACTTC